This T cell receptor (beta chain) was obtained from a study of blood T cell repertoires in COVID-19 (dated by TCRdb to about 2020). At the level of the whole study: For ImmuneRACE Cohort 3, a participant was defined as recovered based on two consecutive negative NP/OP PCR tests, clearance by a healthcare professional, or resolution of symptoms. Samples covering the acute and convalescent phases of COVID-19 were provided by collaborators in the United States, Italy and Spain. The prospective study material was composed of cDNA or gDNA derived from T cells, B-cell-depleted T cells, or PBMCs. The dataset comprised deeply sampled blood TCRbeta repertoires from subjects exposed to, actively infected with, or recovered from COVID-19. A freely available public database, intended as a resource for researchers studying the immune response to SARS-CoV-2, is where the repertoires were released. The samples were drawn from two sources: the first 160 participants of the ongoing ImmuneRACE study, and fewer than 1,500 subjects contributed by 6 global collaborators. A de-identified subject ID, COVID-19 status, age in years and sex were almost always included in the sample metadata. Where available, HLA class I and class II types were obtained from metadata supplied by the sample provider rather than from assay-based typing.

Enrolling through a virtual design, the prospective study's participants ranged in age from roughly 18 to 90 years and lived across more than 20 United States geographic areas. In the prospective study, participants were assigned to cohorts based on the clinical history participants reported in a screening survey and a study questionnaire. In the prospective study, mobile phlebotomists collected whole blood, serum and a nasopharyngeal or oropharyngeal swab from each participant. Over a roughly 2-month period, participants in the prospective study had the option of providing additional blood draws and questionnaires. Prospective study blood samples were shipped either frozen or at room temperature before DNA extraction. Unmatched junction bases come to 1, with V trimmed by 2 bases and J by 1 base. In the germline V gene (reference sequence), CDR1 corresponds to SEHNR and CDR2 to FQNEAQ. The CDR3, cysteine through phenylalanine, is 14 amino acids long. The entry retains the CDR3 DNA only, 42 bases that are in frame from base 1.

Beyond this particular receptor, the publication reports: Clinical and demographic metadata were provided uncurated, with the amount varying by source and participant.

With respect to this clone: This receptor's antigen is unknown. No much larger clonotype is one base removed from it; base qualities were not supplied.

TCRbeta CDR3 regions were amplified from genomic DNA using the immunoSEQ Assay, a bias-controlled multiplex PCR. In the paper's pipeline: The number of nucleated cells in each sample was estimated by amplification of reference gene primers within the assay. To quantify the absolute abundance of each unique TCRbeta CDR3 rearrangement, sequence reads were collapsed and filtered. For each sample, productive Simpson clonality was calculated by taking the square root of Simpson's diversity index across productive rearrangements. Imported from immuneACCESS, the table was reduced by TCRdb to in-frame sequences with V and J called. These copies leave out some clones; in studies compared against another copy, an unresolved V gene accounts for under half, and the cause of the remainder is not known. V and J calls and clone size come straight from that table; D and trimming were deduced from the DNA. The sample includes 350,000 to 450,000 clones, with 70% to 90% observed a single time. Of the sample, approximately 1.9% is held by the ten largest clones.

The V and J segments used are TRBV7-9 and TRBJ1-1, and 7 junctional nucleotides match TRBD1. The sequenced material came from PBMCs or T cells enriched from blood (not recorded which). This sequence was found in a man in his forties in a cohort exposed to, infected with or recovered from COVID-19 (not recorded which). CDR3 region: CASSLNRGNTEAFF. The bases read TGTGCCAGCAGCTTAAACAGGGGGAACACTGAAGCTTTCTTT.